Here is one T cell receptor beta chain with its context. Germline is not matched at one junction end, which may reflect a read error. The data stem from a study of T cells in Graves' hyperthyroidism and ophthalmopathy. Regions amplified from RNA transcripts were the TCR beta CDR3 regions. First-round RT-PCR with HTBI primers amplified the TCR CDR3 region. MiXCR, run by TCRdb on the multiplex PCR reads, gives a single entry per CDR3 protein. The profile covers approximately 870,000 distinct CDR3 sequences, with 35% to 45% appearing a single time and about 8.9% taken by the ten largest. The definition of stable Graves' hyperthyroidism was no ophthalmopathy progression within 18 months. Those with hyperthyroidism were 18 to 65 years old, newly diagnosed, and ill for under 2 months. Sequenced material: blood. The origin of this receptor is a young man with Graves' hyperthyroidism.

The CDR3 nucleotides read TGTGCCAGCAGCCAAGAGCTAGCGGGGGGGCCTACCGGGGAGCTGTTTTTT. Encoded protein: CASSQELAGGPTGELFF. The V gene is TRBV4-1, the J gene TRBJ2-2, with TRBD2 identical over 12 bases. Germline V gene data show CDR1 as MGHRA and CDR2 as YSYEKL. CDR3 length: 17 residues.